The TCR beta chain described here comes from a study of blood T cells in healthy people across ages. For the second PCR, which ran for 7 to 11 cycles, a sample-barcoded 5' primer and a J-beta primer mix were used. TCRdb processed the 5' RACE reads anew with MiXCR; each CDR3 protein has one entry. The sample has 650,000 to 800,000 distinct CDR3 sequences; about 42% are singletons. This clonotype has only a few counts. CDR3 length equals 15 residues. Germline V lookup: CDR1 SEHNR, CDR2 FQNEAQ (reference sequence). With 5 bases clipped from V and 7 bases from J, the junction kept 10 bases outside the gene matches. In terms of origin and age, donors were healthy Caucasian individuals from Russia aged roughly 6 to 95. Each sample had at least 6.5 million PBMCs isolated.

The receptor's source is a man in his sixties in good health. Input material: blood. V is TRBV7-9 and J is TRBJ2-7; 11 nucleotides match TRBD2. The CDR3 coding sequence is TGTGCCAGCAGCCCCAGACTAGCGGGGACGTGGGAGCAGTACTTC. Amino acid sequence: CASSPRLAGTWEQYF.